Sequencing of this T cell receptor beta chain was carried out in a study of T-cell reconstitution after alpha-beta-depleted transplantation in children (dated by TCRdb to between 2015 and 2016). About the full investigation: Using TCR repertoire profiling, the study quantitatively followed how T-cell immune reconstitution unfolded in children after TCRalphabeta/CD19-depleted allogeneic hematopoietic cell transplantation. Broader findings and caveats from the paper: Apparently early alphabetaT-cell count recovery about two months after transplant reportedly relied on only several hundred rapidly expanded clones derived from non-depleted graft cells. The frequencies of hyperexpanded clones fell over the following months, and after one year, T-cell counts and TCRbeta diversity were mostly attributed to newly produced T cells. The high TCRbeta diversity at day 60 in some patients was ascribed to recipient T cells and intrathymic progenitors that had survived conditioning.

This clonotype was picked up many times. Its specific antigen is unknown. One base away there is no much larger clone; base qualities are not given. The treatment or condition label, read with the paper, signifies: allogeneic hematopoietic cell transplantation with graft depleted of TCRalphabeta T cells and CD19 B cells. TCRalphabeta/CD19-depleted allogeneic hematopoietic cell grafts were given to the transplant recipients, all of whom were children. The protocol used for the library was PCR. The sequencing machine was an Illumina HiSeq 2500. Molecular barcoding was employed in the preparation of TCR libraries, with unique molecular identifiers being used to normalize TCRbeta repertoire quantification. TCRdb itself trimmed the public reads at Q25 with fastp, ran MiXCR and retained productive beta chains. Each record represents a unique CDR3 protein, reported with the most common genes and DNA among its rows. The sample table records 200,000 to 250,000 distinct CDR3 sequences; 6.5% to 10% of these occur just once. 6.3% of the sample goes to the ten largest clones.

Sample: PBMCs, mostly from graft donor cells, taken 180 days after TCRalphabeta/CD19-depleted stem cell transplant. This receptor was obtained from a male patient younger than 18 who had a stem cell transplant for acute lymphoblastic leukemia, so the T cells may come from the graft donor.

For the CDR3, the sequence is CASSPGTGQGETQYF. Here is the DNA: TGTGCCAGCTCACCAGGAACAGGGCAAGGGGAGACCCAGTACTTC. In this chain, TRBV18 is recombined with TRBJ2-5; possibly the D gene is TRBD1, per 6 matching bases. V sheds 2 bases and J sheds 5 bases, leaving 15 bases between their ends. The germline V gene provides CDR1 KGHSH and CDR2 LQKENI. The CDR3 contains 15 residues, cysteine and phenylalanine counted. Only the CDR3 region is kept as DNA, spanning 45 bases read in frame from base 1.